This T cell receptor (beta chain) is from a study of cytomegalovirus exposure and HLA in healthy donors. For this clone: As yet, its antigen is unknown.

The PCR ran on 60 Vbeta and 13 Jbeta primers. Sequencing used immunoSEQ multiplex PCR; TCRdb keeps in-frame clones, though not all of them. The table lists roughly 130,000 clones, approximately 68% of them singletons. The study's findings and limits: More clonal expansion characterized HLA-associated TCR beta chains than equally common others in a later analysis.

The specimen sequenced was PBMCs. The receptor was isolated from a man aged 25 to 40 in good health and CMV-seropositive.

CDR3 DNA sequence: TGTGCCAGCAGCTACAGACAGGGGAATAATGAAAAACTGTTTTTT. As protein: CASSYRQGNNEKLFF. J is TRBJ1-4 and V is TRBV5-4; 8 bases are a match to TRBD1. J was trimmed by 4 bases and V by 3 bases; bases with no gene match: 5. The germline CDR1 and CDR2 sequences are SGHNT and YYREEE (reference sequence). The CDR3 spans 15 residues.